These 19 T cell receptor beta chains were sequenced from one sample in a study of blood T cells in healthy people across ages. A second PCR of 7 to 11 cycles used a sample-barcoded 5' primer and a J-beta primer mix. TCRdb re-derived calls from the 5' RACE reads in MiXCR, one entry per CDR3 protein. The sample lists over a million distinct CDR3 sequences; under 30% were seen once. The same data also went into a second study, on T cells of mothers and their children.

Sequencing input: blood. The receptors derive from a girl aged 2-10 years in good health.

The V call is TRBV7-9, the J call TRBJ1-2, with D possibly TRBD1 on 6 matching bases. The CDR3 is 12 amino acids. Between the trimmed V and J ends, which lost 6 bases and 8 bases, there was a span of 13 bases. CDR1 is SEHNR and CDR2 is FQNEAQ in the germline V gene (reference sequence). The CDR3 spells CASRQNRDGYTF. The DNA for the CDR3 is TGTGCCAGCAGGCAGAACAGGGACGGCTACACCTTC.

V usage is TRBV12-3 or TRBV12-4 and J usage is TRBJ2-5, with D hard to call. The length of the CDR3 is 13 residues. V was cut by 4 bases and J by 5 bases, with 11 bases left in between. CDR3 region: CASSSSEGETQYF. In nucleotides, the CDR3 is TGTGCCAGCAGTTCCTCGGAAGGGGAGACCCAGTACTTC.

The chain carries TRBV15 and TRBJ2-7, with 8 bases matching TRBD1. Matching the DNA end better, TRBJ2-5 makes the J call doubtful. The CDR3 loop spans 19 amino acids. CDR1 LNHNV and CDR2 YYDKDF come from the germline V gene (reference sequence). CDR3 amino acids: CATSSLAGGAPKNEETQYF. The CDR3 DNA reads as TGTGCCACCAGTTCCTTGGCAGGGGGCGCACCCAAAAATGAAGAGACCCAGTACTTC.

This clonotype was recorded only once. The chain has TRBV12-3 or TRBV12-4 and TRBJ1-1; D uncertain. This CDR3 is built from 14 residues. Trimming removed 6 bases at V and 4 bases at J, with 15 bases between. The CDR3 is CASRTLVKGTEAFF. CDR3 sequence (DNA): TGTGCCAGCAGGACTCTAGTTAAAGGCACTGAAGCTTTCTTT.

The V and J genes are TRBV6-1 and TRBJ2-5; weak D call: TRBD1 (6 bases). This CDR3 comprises 14 residues. From germline, CDR1 is MNHNS and CDR2 SASEGT. V was clipped by 7 bases and J by 5 bases, with 17 bases between them. CDR3 sequence reads: CASKGQNRWETQYF. CDR3 nucleotides: TGTGCCAGCAAAGGACAGAACCGCTGGGAGACCCAGTACTTC.

The rearrangement joins TRBV12-3 or TRBV12-4 to TRBJ2-5; 10 nucleotides align to TRBD2. Unmatched junction bases numbered 6, after V lost 0 bases and J lost 2 bases. This CDR3 spans 17 amino acids. CDR3 nucleotide sequence: TGTGCCAGCAGTTTAGCCTTTAGCGGGGGGACTCAAGAGACCCAGTACTTC. The encoded protein is CASSLAFSGGTQETQYF.

A few counts support this clonotype. V gene TRBV4-3 combines with J gene TRBJ2-7; TRBD1 aligns across 9 bases. Germline CDR1 and CDR2: LGHNA and YSLEER. This CDR3 spans 14 amino acids. J lost 3 bases, V lost 2 bases, and 2 bases had no gene match. This chain's CDR3 is CASSQWTGDYEQYF. The DNA for the CDR3 is TGCGCCAGCAGCCAATGGACAGGGGACTACGAGCAGTACTTC.

This clonotype has more than one count but fewer than ten. This chain connects TRBV10-3 to TRBJ1-1; no reliable D call. CDR3 size: 13 residues. V lost 5 bases and J lost 0, with 7 bases in between. CDR1 and CDR2 (germline): ENHRY, SYGVKD. CDR3 in DNA: TGTGCCATCAGTAGCCAGCTGAACACTGAAGCTTTCTTT. Protein product: CAISSQLNTEAFF.

The V call is TRBV29-1, the J call TRBJ2-7; TRBD2 matches at 13 bases. The CDR3 runs to 13 residues. CDR1 SQVTM and CDR2 ANQGSEA come from the germline V gene. V lost 6 bases to trimming and J lost 3 bases; unmatched junction nucleotides: 2. The CDR3 sequence is CSVGLAGVYEQYF. Written as DNA, the CDR3 is TGCAGCGTCGGACTAGCGGGAGTCTACGAGCAGTACTTC.

This clonotype turned up a few times. This chain uses TRBV9 with TRBJ2-1; a weak D match, TRBD1 (5 bases). In germline, CDR1 is SGDLS, CDR2 YYNGEE. The CDR3 is made up of 12 amino acids. V lost 0 bases, J lost 8 bases, and 6 bases lay in between. In DNA, the CDR3 is TGTGCCAGCAGCGTAGAAGGGGATGAGCAGTTCTTC. Amino acids: CASSVEGDEQFF.

This clonotype showed up many times. The rearrangement links TRBV9 to TRBJ2-7; 10 nucleotides agree with TRBD2. The germline CDR1 and CDR2 sequences are SGDLS and YYNGEE. CDR3 length: 15 amino acids. The trim removed 5 bases at V and 4 bases at J, leaving 9 bases unmatched. The CDR3 spells CASSASWTSGYEQYF. CDR3 nucleotide sequence: TGTGCCAGCAGTGCCTCCTGGACTAGCGGTTACGAGCAGTACTTC.

The chain employs TRBV6-2 or TRBV6-3 and TRBJ2-1; 7 nucleotides align to TRBD2. The CDR3 extends over 17 amino acids. J was trimmed by 5 bases and V by 10 bases; bases with no gene match: 20. Per the germline V gene, CDR1 is MNHEY and CDR2 is SVGEGT. The CDR3 DNA is TGTGCCACATACGGAATAGCGGGTGATGGGAGTGACAATGAGCAGTTCTTC. Translated, it gives CATYGIAGDGSDNEQFF.

This chain uses TRBV7-3 with TRBJ2-1, with 7 nucleotides matching TRBD2. With V trimmed by 1 base and J by 4 bases, 7 bases remained unmatched. Germline V gene sequence: CDR1 SGHTA, CDR2 FQGTGA. The CDR3 is 16 amino acids. For the CDR3, the DNA is TGTGCCAGCAGCTTAATTGCGGGAGACCTTTACAATGAGCAGTTCTTC. This translates into CASSLIAGDLYNEQFF.

The chain joins TRBV29-1 to TRBJ2-7; the match to TRBD2 covers 8 bases. The V segment lost 4 bases and the J segment 2 bases; nucleotides outside the gene matches: 7. This CDR3 is built from 14 residues. The germline V gene encodes CDR1 SQVTM and CDR2 ANQGSEA. This CDR3 is CSVVEGLGPYEQYF. As DNA, the CDR3 is TGCAGCGTTGTCGAGGGACTAGGCCCCTACGAGCAGTACTTC.

The chain employs TRBV29-1 and TRBJ2-4, with 10 bases identical to TRBD2. CDR1 is SQVTM and CDR2 is ANQGSEA in the germline V gene. Unmatched junction bases numbered 5, after V lost 5 bases and J lost 4 bases. The CDR3 consists of 14 residues. For the CDR3, the DNA is TGCAGCGTTTCGGAACTAGCGGGAAAAAACATTCAGTACTTC. As protein: CSVSELAGKNIQYF.

The chain links TRBV24-1 to TRBJ2-6, with TRBD2 as a possible D gene (6 bases). The CDR3 runs to 15 residues. Germline CDR1 KGHDR, CDR2 SFDVKD. Between the trimmed V and J ends, which lost 4 bases and 0 bases, there was a span of 6 bases. CDR3 bases: TGTGCCACCAGTGACGGGAGCTCTGGGGCCAACGTCCTGACTTTC. This gives the protein CATSDGSSGANVLTF.

This clonotype was detected a few times. The J gene is TRBJ1-1, the V gene TRBV29-1, with D uncertain. This CDR3 has 13 amino acids. Per germline, CDR1 SQVTM and CDR2 ANQGSEA. Trimming stripped 2 bases from V and 0 bases from J, with 7 bases between. The CDR3 region is CSVEHRLNTEAFF. The CDR3 DNA reads TGCAGCGTTGAACACCGTCTGAACACTGAAGCTTTCTTT.

This clonotype was recorded a few times. CDR3 nucleotide sequence: TGTGCCAGCAGGCCTCCCTCCACCCCGAACACTGAAGCTTTCTTT. It is translated as CASRPPSTPNTEAFF. J is TRBJ1-1 and V is TRBV28; D not certain. The CDR3 has 15 amino acids. The V and J ends lost 6 bases and 1 base respectively, with 15 bases between them. Germline V gene data show CDR1 as MDHEN and CDR2 as SYDVKM.

This clonotype was detected ten times or more. CDR3 loop: CSVEETGVQYF. Written as DNA, the CDR3 is TGCAGCGTTGAGGAGACAGGGGTGCAGTACTTC. The V gene is TRBV29-1, the J gene TRBJ2-7, with 8 bases that match TRBD1. With V trimmed by 3 bases and J by 9 bases, 4 bases remained unmatched. Germline values: CDR1 SQVTM, CDR2 ANQGSEA. The CDR3 has 11 residues.